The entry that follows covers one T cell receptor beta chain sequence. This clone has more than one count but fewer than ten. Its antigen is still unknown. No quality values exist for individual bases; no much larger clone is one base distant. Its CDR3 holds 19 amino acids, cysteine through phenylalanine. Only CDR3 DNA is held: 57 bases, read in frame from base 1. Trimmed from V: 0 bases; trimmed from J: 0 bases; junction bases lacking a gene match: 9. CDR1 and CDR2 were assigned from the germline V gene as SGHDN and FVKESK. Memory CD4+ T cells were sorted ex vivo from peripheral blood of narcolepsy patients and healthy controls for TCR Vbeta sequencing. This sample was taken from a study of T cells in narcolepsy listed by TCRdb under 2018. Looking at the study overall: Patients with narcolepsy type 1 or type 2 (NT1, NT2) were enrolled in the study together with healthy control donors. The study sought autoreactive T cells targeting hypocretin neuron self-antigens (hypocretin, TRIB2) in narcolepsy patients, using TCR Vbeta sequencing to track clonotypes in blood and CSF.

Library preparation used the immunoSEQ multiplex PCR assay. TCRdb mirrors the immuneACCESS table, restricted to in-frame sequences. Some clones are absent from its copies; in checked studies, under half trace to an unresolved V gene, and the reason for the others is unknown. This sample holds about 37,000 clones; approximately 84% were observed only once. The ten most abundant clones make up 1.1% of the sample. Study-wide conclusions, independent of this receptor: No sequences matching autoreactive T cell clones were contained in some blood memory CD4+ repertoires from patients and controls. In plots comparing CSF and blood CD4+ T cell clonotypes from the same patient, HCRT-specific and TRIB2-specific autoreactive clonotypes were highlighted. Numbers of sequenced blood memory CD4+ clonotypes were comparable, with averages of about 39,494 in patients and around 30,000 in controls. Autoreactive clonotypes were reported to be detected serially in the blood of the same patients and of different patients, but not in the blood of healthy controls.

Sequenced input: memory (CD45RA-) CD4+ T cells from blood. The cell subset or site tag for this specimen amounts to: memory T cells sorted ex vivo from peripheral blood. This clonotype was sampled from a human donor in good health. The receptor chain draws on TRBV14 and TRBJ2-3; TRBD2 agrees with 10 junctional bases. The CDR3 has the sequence CASSQDPVTSGLSTDTQYF. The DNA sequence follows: TGTGCCAGCAGCCAAGACCCGGTGACTAGCGGGCTGAGCACAGATACGCAGTATTTT.